Following are 32 T cell receptor beta chains from one sample sequenced in a study of blood T cell repertoires in COVID-19. Clones were read by immunoSEQ multiplex PCR, and TCRdb kept only the in-frame ones, dropping some. The data contain 100,000 or so clones, just under 95% of them singletons. The sequenced sample was peripheral blood. The receptors were sampled from a man aged 65 to 85 with acute or convalescent COVID-19.

The V call is TRBV6-5, the J call TRBJ1-5; weak D call: TRBD1 (5 bases). The germline V gene encodes CDR1 MNHEY and CDR2 SVGAGI. The CDR3 contains 13 residues. The CDR3: CTSRIRAGQPQHF. CDR3 in DNA: TGTACAAGTAGAATAAGGGCAGGGCAGCCCCAGCATTTT.

This chain joins TRBV7-6 and TRBJ1-5, with D possibly being TRBD1 (6 bases). Germline values: CDR1 SGHVS, CDR2 FNYEAQ. Trimming cost V 0 bases and J 3 bases, with 15 bases left between them. This CDR3 contains 17 residues. CDR3 sequence reads: CASSLADGGLPNQPQHF. The DNA for the CDR3 is TGTGCCAGCAGCTTAGCCGATGGGGGCCTCCCCAATCAGCCCCAGCATTTT.

The count of this clone is one. The chain carries TRBV19 and TRBJ1-1; no definite D call. V lost 9 bases to trimming and J lost 4 bases, with 21 bases between them. The CDR3 runs to 15 residues. From germline, CDR1 is LNHDA and CDR2 SQIVND (reference sequence). The DNA for the CDR3 is TGTGCCAGACCCCGGGTCCCCCGGTGGAGCACTGAAGCTTTCTTT. Encoded protein: CARPRVPRWSTEAFF.

The chain uses TRBV6-5 and TRBJ2-2; TRBD1 agrees at 9 bases. V trimming: 8 bases; J trimming: 2 bases; junction bases outside the gene matches: 6. The germline CDR1 and CDR2 sequences are MNHEY and SVGAGI. The CDR3 spans 15 residues. This CDR3 is CASGRDRANTGELFF. In DNA, the CDR3 is TGTGCCAGCGGTAGGGACAGGGCAAACACCGGGGAGCTGTTTTTT.

This clone was recorded only once. The chain joins TRBV28 to TRBJ1-5; 7 nucleotides align to TRBD1. The ends lost 6 bases at V and 2 bases at J; junction bases unmatched: 4. CDR1 is MDHEN, CDR2 SYDVKM, per germline. CDR3 length equals 14 residues. CDR3 coding DNA: TGTGCCAGCAGCGGACAGGCCGGCAATCAGCCCCAGCATTTT. The encoded protein is CASSGQAGNQPQHF.

The V call is TRBV5-1, the J call TRBJ1-5; no clear D. With 5 bases removed from V and 4 bases from J, the gap between germline ends came to 10 bases. The CDR3 covers 13 residues. Germline assignment: CDR1 SGHRS and CDR2 YFSETQ. CDR3 in amino acids: CASRVGGNQPQHF. DNA for the CDR3: TGCGCCAGCAGGGTCGGCGGAAATCAGCCCCAGCATTTT.

This chain links TRBV6-2 or TRBV6-3 with TRBJ2-7, with 13 bases lining up with TRBD2. CDR3 length: 16 residues. V was clipped by 5 bases and J by 5 bases; unmatched bases: 9. CDR1 is MNHEY, CDR2 SVGEGT, per germline. As DNA, the CDR3 is TGTGCCAGCAGTCCCTTTCCCGGACTAGCGGGAGACGAGCAGTACTTC. Its protein is CASSPFPGLAGDEQYF.

The V gene is TRBV4-2, the J gene TRBJ2-5; 13 bases align to TRBD2. This CDR3 contains 19 residues. Germline V gene sequence: CDR1 LGHNA, CDR2 YNFKEQ. The V gene end was trimmed by 4 bases and the J gene end by 0 bases; junction bases not matched to a gene: 11. The CDR3 region has the DNA TGTGCCAGCAGCCCAGCTCCGGGACTAGCGGGGCCGAACCAAGAGACCCAGTACTTC. It yields the protein CASSPAPGLAGPNQETQYF.

This sequence joins TRBV19 and TRBJ1-2; tentative D call: TRBD1 (6 bases). The length of the CDR3 is 13 residues. V lost 4 bases, J lost 4 bases, and 10 bases lay in between. Germline CDR1 and CDR2: LNHDA and SQIVND (reference sequence). CDR3 sequence: CASSTGTTYGYTF. CDR3 in DNA: TGTGCCAGTAGTACCGGGACAACCTATGGCTACACCTTC.

This chain links TRBV28 with TRBJ2-7; the D gene is possibly TRBD2 (6 bases). CDR1 MDHEN and CDR2 SYDVKM come from the germline V gene. V was pared by 1 base and J by 3 bases, with 13 bases between. There are 15 residues in the CDR3. CDR3 amino acids: CASSLSRTGDYEQYF. The CDR3, as DNA: TGTGCCAGCAGTTTATCACGGACGGGAGACTACGAGCAGTACTTC. The whole variable domain, filled in from reference TRBV28 and TRBJ2-7, reads DVKVTQSSRYLVKRTGEKVFLECVQDMDHENMFWYRQDPGLGLRLIYFSYDVKMKEKGDIPEGYSVSREKKERFSLILESASTNQTSMYLCASSLSRTGDYEQYFGPGTRLTVT.

The chain employs TRBV29-1 and TRBJ1-2; D not resolved. The V gene's germline CDR1 is SQVTM and CDR2 ANQGSEA. This CDR3 comprises 13 residues. V gave up 1 base and J gave up 3 bases, with 9 bases separating them. The CDR3, as DNA: TGCAGCGTTGAAGTAGTCCGTTACTATGGCTACACCTTC. This encodes CSVEVVRYYGYTF.

The chain carries TRBV19 and TRBJ2-7; D unclear. The CDR3 runs to 14 residues. Germline values: CDR1 LNHDA, CDR2 SQIVND (reference sequence). V lost 2 bases, J lost 3 bases, and 11 bases lay in between. For the CDR3, the DNA is TGTGCCAGTAGTATAAAGTGGCACTACTACGAGCAGTACTTC. It is translated as CASSIKWHYYEQYF.

The gene calls are TRBV4-2 and TRBJ1-2; 8 bases line up with TRBD1. V shed 0 bases and J 4 bases; nucleotides not matched to a gene: 4. This CDR3 has 15 amino acids. Germline V gene data show CDR1 as LGHNA and CDR2 as YNFKEQ. This chain's CDR3 is CASSQETGGSYGYTF. The CDR3 nucleotides read TGTGCCAGCAGCCAAGAAACAGGGGGGAGCTATGGCTACACCTTC.

This sequence joins TRBV6-5 and TRBJ2-2; D is unclear. V was trimmed by 7 bases and J by 3 bases, leaving 9 bases between them. The CDR3 is 13 residues long. The germline V gene encodes CDR1 MNHEY and CDR2 SVGAGI. CDR3 residues: CASTRTYTGELFF. CDR3 coding DNA: TGTGCCAGCACACGCACTTACACCGGGGAGCTGTTTTTT.

This rearrangement joins TRBV24-1 to TRBJ2-2, with D tentatively TRBD1 (5 bases). The CDR3 totals 15 residues. V shed 1 base and J shed 3 bases, with 8 bases lying between them. Germline V lookup: CDR1 KGHDR, CDR2 SFDVKD. CDR3 in DNA: TGTGCCACCAGTGATTTCGACAGACACACCGGGGAGCTGTTTTTT. Translated, it gives CATSDFDRHTGELFF.

The chain links TRBV6-2 or TRBV6-3 to TRBJ2-7; 10 bases align to TRBD2. V gave up 3 bases and J gave up 2 bases; unmatched junction bases: 7. The CDR3 consists of 16 residues. The germline gives CDR1 MNHEY, CDR2 SVGEGT. CDR3 in amino acids: CASSYGGLAYTYEQYF. DNA for the CDR3: TGTGCCAGCAGTTATGGGGGACTAGCGTACACCTACGAGCAGTACTTC.

This clone came up once. The chain carries TRBV29-1 and TRBJ1-5, with 9 bases lining up with TRBD1. The CDR3 covers 15 residues. CDR1 and CDR2 (germline): SQVTM, ANQGSEA. Unmatched junction bases numbered 14, after V lost 5 bases and J lost 9 bases. The chain's CDR3 is CSVSLGQGRGRPQHF. The CDR3 DNA sequence: TGCAGCGTTTCCCTGGGACAGGGAAGGGGCAGGCCCCAGCATTTT.

The chain is built from TRBV6-5 and TRBJ1-4; D is undetermined. Germline CDR1 and CDR2: MNHEY and SVGAGI. The CDR3 runs 14 residues. Trimming took 11 bases from V and 0 from J, leaving 13 bases between them. The CDR3 sequence: CASGLFPTNEKLFF. The CDR3 DNA follows: TGTGCCTCCGGACTGTTCCCAACTAATGAAAAACTGTTTTTT.

This chain joins TRBV24-1 and TRBJ2-7; D ambiguous. The CDR3 has 12 residues. Germline CDR1 and CDR2: KGHDR and SFDVKD. V was clipped by 2 bases and J by 9 bases, with 10 bases between them. CDR3 sequence (DNA): TGTGCCACCAGTGATTCCAGGAAACGGCAGTACTTC. This gives the protein CATSDSRKRQYF.

CDR3 bases: TGTGCCTGGAGTGTGGGGGGGACCAACGGGGAGCTGTTTTTT. Residues: CAWSVGGTNGELFF. V and J are TRBV30 and TRBJ2-2, with TRBD2 identical over 7 bases. Germline V gene lookup returns CDR1 GTSNPN and CDR2 SVGIG (reference sequence). The trim removed 0 bases at V and 7 bases at J, leaving 5 bases unmatched. The length of the CDR3 is 14 residues.

CDR3 sequence: CASAIQPGTEAFF. CDR3 sequence (DNA): TGCGCCAGCGCCATCCAGCCGGGGACTGAAGCTTTCTTT. The chain couples TRBV5-1 to TRBJ1-1; D unresolved. Trimming shortened V by 7 bases and J by 5 bases, and 15 bases separated the two germline ends. The CDR3 runs 13 residues. The V gene's germline CDR1 is SGHRS and CDR2 YFSETQ.

The rearrangement joins TRBV6-5 to TRBJ1-5, with 7 positions matching TRBD1. The CDR3 loop spans 13 amino acids. The germline V gene has CDR1 MNHEY and CDR2 SVGAGI. V lost 7 bases and J lost 5; bases outside the gene matches: 5. CDR3 region: CASKQGPDQPQHF. The DNA of the CDR3 is TGTGCCAGCAAACAGGGGCCCGATCAGCCCCAGCATTTT.

This rearrangement joins TRBV6-6 to TRBJ1-1, with D perhaps matching TRBD1 (6 bases). V was pared by 2 bases and J by 5 bases, with 12 bases between. Germline V gene data show CDR1 as MNHNY and CDR2 as SVGAGI (reference sequence). This CDR3 is built from 14 residues. As DNA, the CDR3 is TGTGCCAGCAGTTACAGACTACAGGGAACTGAAGCTTTCTTT. It codes for CASSYRLQGTEAFF.

This sequence joins TRBV28 and TRBJ2-5; D remains unclear. The CDR3 covers 13 residues. Trimming shortened V by 3 bases and J by 4 bases, and 9 bases separated the two germline ends. Germline CDR1 MDHEN, CDR2 SYDVKM. The CDR3 DNA reads TGTGCCAGCAGTTTGGTAGTCGGAGAGACCCAGTACTTC. Translated: CASSLVVGETQYF.

This chain joins TRBV2 and TRBJ1-5; 9 positions match TRBD1. The CDR3 loop spans 15 amino acids. Germline lookup yields CDR1 SNHLY and CDR2 FYNNEI. V was pared by 4 bases and J by 4 bases, with 5 bases of the junction left unmatched. This CDR3 reads CASSGQGGPNQPQHF. CDR3 in DNA: TGTGCCAGCAGTGGACAGGGGGGTCCTAATCAGCCCCAGCATTTT.

CDR3 coding DNA: TGTGCCAGCAGTTCCTCCGGGACAGGGACCGAGACCCAGTACTTC. Translated, it gives CASSSSGTGTETQYF. This rearrangement joins TRBV2 to TRBJ2-5; 9 bases are a match to TRBD1. V shed 5 bases, J shed 5 bases, and the junction held 9 bases outside the gene matches. The CDR3 is 15 amino acids. Germline V gene data show CDR1 as SNHLY and CDR2 as FYNNEI.

V gene TRBV18 combines with J gene TRBJ1-1, with 7 nucleotides matching TRBD1. The V gene end was trimmed by 6 bases and the J gene end by 0 bases; junction bases not matched to a gene: 10. The CDR3 covers 16 residues. From germline, CDR1 is KGHSH and CDR2 LQKENI. CDR3 sequence reads: CASSRKQGSLNTEAFF. CDR3 nucleotide sequence: TGTGCCAGCTCGCGAAAACAGGGGTCGCTGAACACTGAAGCTTTCTTT.

This rearrangement joins TRBV9 to TRBJ2-7; 7 bases are shared with TRBD2. The ends lost 0 bases at V and 6 bases at J; junction bases unmatched: 9. Germline V gene sequence: CDR1 SGDLS, CDR2 YYNGEE. CDR3 length equals 15 residues. The CDR3 region is CASSVGELATFEQYF. CDR3 nucleotide sequence: TGTGCCAGCAGCGTAGGAGAACTAGCGACTTTCGAGCAGTACTTC. Variable domain in full (rest from reference TRBV9 and TRBJ2-7): DSGVTQTPKHLITATGQRVTLRCSPRSGDLSVYWYQQSLDQGLQFLIQYYNGEERAKGNILERFSAQQFPDLHSELNLSSLELGDSALYFCASSVGELATFEQYFGPGTRLTVT.

V gene TRBV20-1 combines with J gene TRBJ1-3, with D possibly being TRBD1 (6 bases). The germline V and J ends were trimmed by 3 bases and 0 bases, with 15 bases remaining between them. This CDR3 has 16 residues. CDR1 and CDR2 from the germline V gene are DFQATT and SNEGSKA (reference sequence). The DNA of the CDR3 is TGCAGTGCTAGTGAGAACAGGGCTAGCTCTGGAAACACCATATATTTT. Residues: CSASENRASSGNTIYF.

V and J are TRBV3-1 (or the pseudogene TRBV3-2) and TRBJ2-3, with D perhaps TRBD2 (7 bases). Germline CDR1 is LGHDT and CDR2 is YNNKEL (reference sequence). CDR3 length: 15 residues. The ends were cut back, 5 bases at V and 3 bases at J, with 15 bases in the middle. DNA of the CDR3: TGTGCCAGCAGCAAAAGGGGGGAGGGTACAGATACGCAGTATTTT. As protein: CASSKRGEGTDTQYF.

A few counts support this clone. The chain uses TRBV29-1 and TRBJ1-2; the match to TRBD1 covers 7 bases. The V gene's germline CDR1 is SQVTM and CDR2 ANQGSEA. The CDR3 covers 14 residues. V gave up 3 bases and J gave up 4 bases; unmatched junction bases: 8. CDR3 region: CSVDTTGLGYGYTF. The CDR3 bases are TGCAGCGTTGACACGACAGGGCTTGGCTATGGCTACACCTTC.

The chain combines TRBV6-1 with TRBJ2-7, with TRBD1 identical over 10 bases. The germline gives CDR1 MNHNS, CDR2 SASEGT. With V trimmed by 1 base and J by 5 bases, 8 bases remained unmatched. CDR3 length: 16 amino acids. In nucleotides, the CDR3 is TGTGCCAGCAGTGAAGGGTGGGGGACAGGGGTTAACGAGCAGTACTTC. It is translated as CASSEGWGTGVNEQYF.